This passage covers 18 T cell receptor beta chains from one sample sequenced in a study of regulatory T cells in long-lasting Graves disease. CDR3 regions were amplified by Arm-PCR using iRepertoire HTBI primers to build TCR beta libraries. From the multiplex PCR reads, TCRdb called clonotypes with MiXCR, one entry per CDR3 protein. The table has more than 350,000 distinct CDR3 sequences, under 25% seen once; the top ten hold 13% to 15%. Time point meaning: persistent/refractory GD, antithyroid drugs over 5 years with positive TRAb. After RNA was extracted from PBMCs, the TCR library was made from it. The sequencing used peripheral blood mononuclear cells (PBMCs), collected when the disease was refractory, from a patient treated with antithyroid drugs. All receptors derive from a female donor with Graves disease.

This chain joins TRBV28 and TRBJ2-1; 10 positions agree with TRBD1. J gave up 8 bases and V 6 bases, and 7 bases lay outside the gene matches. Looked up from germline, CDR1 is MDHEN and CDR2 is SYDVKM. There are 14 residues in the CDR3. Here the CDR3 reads CASREDGTGDEQFF. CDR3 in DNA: TGTGCCAGCAGGGAAGACGGGACAGGGGATGAGCAGTTCTTC.

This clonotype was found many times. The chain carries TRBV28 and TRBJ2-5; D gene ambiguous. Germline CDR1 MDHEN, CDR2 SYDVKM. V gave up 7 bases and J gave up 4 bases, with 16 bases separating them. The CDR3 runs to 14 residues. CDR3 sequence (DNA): TGTGCCAGCACAATATCCGGTGGGTCAGAGACCCAGTACTTC. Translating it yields CASTISGGSETQYF.

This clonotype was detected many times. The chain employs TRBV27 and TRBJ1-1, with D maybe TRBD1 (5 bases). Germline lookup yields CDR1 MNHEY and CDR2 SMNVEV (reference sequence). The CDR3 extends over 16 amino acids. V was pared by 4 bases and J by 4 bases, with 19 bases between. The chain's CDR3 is CASSSAGTLLGTEAFF. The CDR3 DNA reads TGTGCCAGCAGTTCGGCAGGGACTTTGTTAGGCACTGAAGCTTTCTTT.

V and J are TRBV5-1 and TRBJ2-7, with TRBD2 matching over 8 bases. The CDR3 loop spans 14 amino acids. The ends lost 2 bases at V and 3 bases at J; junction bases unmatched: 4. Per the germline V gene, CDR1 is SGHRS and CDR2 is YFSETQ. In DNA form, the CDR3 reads TGCGCCAGCAGCTTAACCGGGAGGGACTACGAGCAGTACTTC. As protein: CASSLTGRDYEQYF.

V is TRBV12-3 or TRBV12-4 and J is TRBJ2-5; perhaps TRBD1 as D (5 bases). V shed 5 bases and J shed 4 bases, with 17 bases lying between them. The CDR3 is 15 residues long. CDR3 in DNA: TGTGCCAGCAGTCCCTACCCTGACAGCCGAGAGACCCAGTACTTC. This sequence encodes CASSPYPDSRETQYF.

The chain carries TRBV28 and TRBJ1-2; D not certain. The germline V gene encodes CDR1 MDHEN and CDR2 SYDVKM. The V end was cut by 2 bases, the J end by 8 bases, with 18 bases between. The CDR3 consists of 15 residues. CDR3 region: CASSLLGTFIGGYTF. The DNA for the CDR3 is TGTGCCAGCAGTTTACTGGGCACCTTTATCGGAGGCTACACCTTC.

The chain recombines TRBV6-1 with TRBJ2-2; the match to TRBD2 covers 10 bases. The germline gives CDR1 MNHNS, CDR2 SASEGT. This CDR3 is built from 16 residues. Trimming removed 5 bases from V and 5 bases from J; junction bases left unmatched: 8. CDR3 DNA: TGTGCCAGCAGTCCCCCTAGCGGGAGCTTGACCGGGGAGCTGTTTTTT. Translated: CASSPPSGSLTGELFF.

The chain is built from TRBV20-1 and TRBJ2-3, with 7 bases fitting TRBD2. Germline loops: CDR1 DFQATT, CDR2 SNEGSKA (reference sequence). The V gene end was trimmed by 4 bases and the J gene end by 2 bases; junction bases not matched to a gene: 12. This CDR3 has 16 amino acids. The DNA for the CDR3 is TGCAGTGCTATAGTAGCGGGCCTCCTCTACACAGATACGCAGTATTTT. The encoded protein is CSAIVAGLLYTDTQYF.

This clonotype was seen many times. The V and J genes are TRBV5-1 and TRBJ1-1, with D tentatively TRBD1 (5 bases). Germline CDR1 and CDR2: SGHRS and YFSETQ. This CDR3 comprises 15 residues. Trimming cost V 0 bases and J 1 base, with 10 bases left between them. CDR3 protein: CASSLDEGRNTEAFF. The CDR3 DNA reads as TGCGCCAGCAGCTTGGATGAGGGGAGGAACACTGAAGCTTTCTTT.

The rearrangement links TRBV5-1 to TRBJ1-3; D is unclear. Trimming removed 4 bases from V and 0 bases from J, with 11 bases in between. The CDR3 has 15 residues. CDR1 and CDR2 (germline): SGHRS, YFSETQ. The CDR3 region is CASSPTTNSGNTIYF. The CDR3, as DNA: TGCGCCAGCAGCCCAACAACTAACTCTGGAAACACCATATATTTT.

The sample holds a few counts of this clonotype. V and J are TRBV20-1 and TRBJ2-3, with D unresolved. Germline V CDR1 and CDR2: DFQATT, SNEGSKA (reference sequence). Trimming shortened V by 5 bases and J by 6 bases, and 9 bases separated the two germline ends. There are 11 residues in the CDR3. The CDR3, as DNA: TGCAGTGCTCCCAAGGAGGATACGCAGTATTTT. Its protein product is CSAPKEDTQYF.

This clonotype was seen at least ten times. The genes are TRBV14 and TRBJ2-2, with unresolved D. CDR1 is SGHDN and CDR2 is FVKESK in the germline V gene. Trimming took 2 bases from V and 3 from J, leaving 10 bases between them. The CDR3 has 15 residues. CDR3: CASSQYDSYTGELFF. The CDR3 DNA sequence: TGTGCCAGCAGCCAATACGACTCCTACACCGGGGAGCTGTTTTTT.

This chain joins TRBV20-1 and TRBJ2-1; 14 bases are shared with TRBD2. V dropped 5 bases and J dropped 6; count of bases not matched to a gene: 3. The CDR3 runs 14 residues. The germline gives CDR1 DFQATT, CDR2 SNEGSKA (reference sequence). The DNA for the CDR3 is TGCAGTGCTCTGACTAGCGGGAGGGCCAATGAGCAGTTCTTC. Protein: CSALTSGRANEQFF.

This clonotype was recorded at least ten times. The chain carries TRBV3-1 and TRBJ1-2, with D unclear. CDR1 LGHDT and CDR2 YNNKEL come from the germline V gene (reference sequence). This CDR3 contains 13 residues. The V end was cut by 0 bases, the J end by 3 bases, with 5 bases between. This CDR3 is CASSQDRDYGYTF. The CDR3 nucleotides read TGTGCCAGCAGCCAAGATCGGGACTATGGCTACACCTTC.

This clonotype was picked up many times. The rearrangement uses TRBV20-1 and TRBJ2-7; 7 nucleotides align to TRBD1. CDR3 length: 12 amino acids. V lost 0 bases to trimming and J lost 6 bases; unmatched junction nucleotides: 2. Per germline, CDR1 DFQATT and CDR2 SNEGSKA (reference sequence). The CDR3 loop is CSARDAGGEQYF. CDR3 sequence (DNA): TGCAGTGCTAGAGATGCAGGGGGCGAGCAGTACTTC.

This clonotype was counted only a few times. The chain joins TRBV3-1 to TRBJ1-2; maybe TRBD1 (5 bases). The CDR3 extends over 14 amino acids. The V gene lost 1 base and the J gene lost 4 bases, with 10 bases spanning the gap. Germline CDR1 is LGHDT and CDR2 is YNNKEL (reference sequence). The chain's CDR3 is CASSQAATAYGYTF. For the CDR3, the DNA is TGTGCCAGCAGCCAAGCTGCGACAGCCTATGGCTACACCTTC.

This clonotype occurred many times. The CDR3 is CASSDRGGHSGANVLTF. CDR3 DNA: TGTGCCAGCAGTGATCGGGGAGGTCACTCTGGGGCCAACGTCCTGACTTTC. This rearrangement joins TRBV2 to TRBJ2-6; D perhaps matches TRBD2 (6 bases). Trimming removed 3 bases at V and 0 bases at J, with 12 bases between. This CDR3 has 17 residues. CDR1 is SNHLY, CDR2 FYNNEI, per germline.

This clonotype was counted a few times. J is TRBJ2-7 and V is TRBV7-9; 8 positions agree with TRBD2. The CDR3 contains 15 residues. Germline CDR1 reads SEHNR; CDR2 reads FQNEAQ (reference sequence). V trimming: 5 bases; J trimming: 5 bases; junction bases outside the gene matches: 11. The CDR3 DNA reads TGTGCCAGCAGCACCCAAGCGGGAGAGGGGGACGAGCAGTACTTC. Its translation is CASSTQAGEGDEQYF. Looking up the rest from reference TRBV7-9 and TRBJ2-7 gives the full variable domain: DTGVSQNPRHKITKRGQNVTFRCDPISEHNRLYWYRQTLGQGPEFLTYFQNEAQLEKSRLLSDRFSAERPKGSFSTLEIQRTEQGDSAMYLCASSTQAGEGDEQYFGPGTRLTVT.